This T cell receptor beta chain originates from a study of blood T cells in healthy people across ages. This CDR3 is 14 amino acids long. Unmatched junction bases numbered 5, after V lost 5 bases and J lost 4 bases. Germline V CDR1 and CDR2: SGHTA, FQGTGA. Combining a sample-barcoded 5' primer with a J-beta primer mix, a second PCR ran for roughly 7 to 12 cycles. MiXCR was run by TCRdb on the 5' RACE reads, yielding one entry per CDR3 protein. Of 720,000 or so distinct CDR3 sequences in the sample, roughly 41% were seen once. This clonotype showed up just a few times. The chain links TRBV7-3 to TRBJ2-7; 10 bases are shared with TRBD1. Material: blood. This clonotype was obtained from a man at least 80 years old in good health. The CDR3 reads CASSPGTGVYEQYF. The DNA for the CDR3 is TGTGCCAGCAGCCCCGGGACAGGGGTGTACGAGCAGTACTTC.